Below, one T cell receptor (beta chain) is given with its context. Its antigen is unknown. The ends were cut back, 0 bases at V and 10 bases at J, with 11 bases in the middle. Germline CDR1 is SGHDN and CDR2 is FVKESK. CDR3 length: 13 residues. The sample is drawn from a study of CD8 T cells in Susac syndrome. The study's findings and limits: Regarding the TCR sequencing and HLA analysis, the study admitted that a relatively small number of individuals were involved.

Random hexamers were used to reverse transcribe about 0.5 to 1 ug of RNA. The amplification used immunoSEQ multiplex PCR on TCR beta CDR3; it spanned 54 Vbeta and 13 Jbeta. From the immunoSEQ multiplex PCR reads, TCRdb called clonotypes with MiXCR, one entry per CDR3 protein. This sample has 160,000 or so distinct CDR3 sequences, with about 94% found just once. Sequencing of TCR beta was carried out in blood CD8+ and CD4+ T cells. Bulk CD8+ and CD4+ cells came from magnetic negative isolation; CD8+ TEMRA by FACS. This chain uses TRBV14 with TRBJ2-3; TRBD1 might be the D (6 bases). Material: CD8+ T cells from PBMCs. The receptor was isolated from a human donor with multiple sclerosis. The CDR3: CASSQEQGWAQYF. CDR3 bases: TGTGCCAGCAGCCAAGAACAGGGATGGGCGCAGTATTTT. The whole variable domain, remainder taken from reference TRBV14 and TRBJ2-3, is EAGVTQFPSHSVIEKGQTVTLRCDPISGHDNLYWYRRVMGKEIKFLLHFVKESKQDESGMPNNRFLAERTGGTYSTLKVQPAELEDSGVYFCASSQEQGWAQYFGPGTRLTVL.